This is a list of T cell receptor beta chains from one sample in a study of spatial heterogeneity in lung cancer. TCRdb re-analysed the 5' RACE reads in MiXCR, keeping a single row per CDR3 protein. The table lists nearly 15,000 distinct CDR3 sequences, approximately 7.4% of them singletons, with approximately 8.7% in the top ten. The sample was lung tumor tissue, taken at surgery. Receptor source: a male donor with early-stage non-small cell lung cancer. Both conserved end residues are part of each CDR3. The D gene is left open where the match is weak. Rows may omit the clone size; those that give it use once, few, many or a size class.

v_gene,len,d_gene,abundance,j_gene,CDR3nt,CDR3aa
TRBV7-2,14,-,few,TRBJ1-2,TGTGCCAGCAGCTTAGTCGGCGGCATCTATGGCTACACCTTC,CASSLVGGIYGYTF
TRBV7-8,17,TRBD2,-,TRBJ2-1,TGTGCCAGCAGCCCACGACTTAGCGGGGGAGGGGGCGATGAGCAGTTCTTC,CASSPRLSGGGGDEQFF
TRBV7-2,16,TRBD2,few,TRBJ2-3,TGTGCCAGCAGCTTCAATAGCGGGGGAAGCACAGATACGCAGTATTTT,CASSFNSGGSTDTQYF
TRBV27,15,TRBD1,medium-sized,TRBJ2-1,TGTGCCAGCAGTTTATTGGGACAGTCAAGTGGGGGGCAGTTCTTC,CASSLLGQSSGGQFF
TRBV5-1,13,TRBD2,few,TRBJ2-3,TGCGCCAGCAGCGACGGGACTAGCCTTACGCAGTATTTT,CASSDGTSLTQYF
TRBV4-2,18,-,few,TRBJ2-6,TGTGCCAGCAGCCAAGCAAGGGGGGGGAGCTCTGGGGCCAACGTCCTGACTTTC,CASSQARGGSSGANVLTF
TRBV27,14,-,few,TRBJ2-2,TGTGCCAGCAGTTTAACGCGGAACACCGGGGAGCTGTTTTTT,CASSLTRNTGELFF
TRBV12-3/TRBV12-4,11,-,many,TRBJ2-7,TGTGCCAGCAGTTCCGGACCGGAGCAGTACTTC,CASSSGPEQYF
TRBV2,13,-,many,TRBJ2-2,TGTGCCAGCAGTGAAGTGAGGGCCGGGGAGCTGTTTTTT,CASSEVRAGELFF
TRBV19,16,-,medium-sized,TRBJ2-4,TGTGCCAGTAGTATTGGAGTCGGTGGGGCCAAAAACATTCAGTACTTC,CASSIGVGGAKNIQYF
TRBV6-2/TRBV6-3,17,TRBD1,many,TRBJ2-5,TGTGCCAGCAGCGACGGCCGGCCAGGGGGCAGGAGTGAGACCCAGTACTTC,CASSDGRPGGRSETQYF
TRBV29-1,15,TRBD1,few,TRBJ1-2,TGCAGCGTTGAGGGGGGACAGGGGGTCTCCTATGGCTACACCTTC,CSVEGGQGVSYGYTF
TRBV27,16,TRBD2,medium-sized,TRBJ2-3,TGTGCCAGCAGTTTTCAGCGGGGGGTTAGCACAGATACGCAGTATTTT,CASSFQRGVSTDTQYF
TRBV3-1,14,-,many,TRBJ2-4,TGTGCCAGCAGCCAAGTCACAGGGTCGGACATTCAGTACTTC,CASSQVTGSDIQYF
TRBV20-1,14,TRBD2,few,TRBJ2-5,TGCAGTGCTAGATCTAGCGGGGGGGAAGAGACCCAGTACTTC,CSARSSGGEETQYF
TRBV11-2,15,-,few,TRBJ1-1,TGTGCCAGCAGCTTAGGGTTGGGAAGAGGAACTGAAGCTTTCTTT,CASSLGLGRGTEAFF
TRBV2,15,TRBD2,many,TRBJ2-1,TGTGCCAGCAGTTTAGACGGGGAGGGTTACAATGAGCAGTTCTTC,CASSLDGEGYNEQFF
TRBV4-2,15,-,few,TRBJ1-4,TGTGCCAGCAGCCACCACCGAGGGGGGGATGAAAAACTGTTTTTT,CASSHHRGGDEKLFF
TRBV20-1,13,TRBD1,few,TRBJ1-1,TGCAGTGCCGAACAGGGGGCTGAGACTGAAGCTTTCTTT,CSAEQGAETEAFF
TRBV10-1,12,-,medium-sized,TRBJ2-7,TGCGCCAGCAGTGCGGGGACCCCCGAGCAGTACTTC,CASSAGTPEQYF
TRBV2,13,TRBD1,few,TRBJ1-1,TGTGCCAGCAGTCCAGGGACAGGCTTCGCAGCTTTCTTT,CASSPGTGFAAFF
TRBV5-6,13,-,-,TRBJ2-1,TGTGCCAGCAGCGCCTGGGGGGTTGATGAGCAGTTCTTC,CASSAWGVDEQFF
TRBV10-2,13,TRBD2,many,TRBJ2-5,TGCGCCAGCAGCCTAATAGCGGGTGAGACCCAGTACTTC,CASSLIAGETQYF
TRBV7-2,17,TRBD1,many,TRBJ1-3,TGTGCCAGCAGCTCCCAGTTGAGGACAGGTGGAGGAAACACCATATATTTT,CASSSQLRTGGGNTIYF
TRBV20-1,13,-,many,TRBJ1-2,TGCAGTGCAATTGGACAGACCCGCTATGGCTACACCTTC,CSAIGQTRYGYTF
TRBV9,15,-,many,TRBJ1-5,TGTGCCAGCAGCGTAGGCGGGGATAGCAATCAGCCCCAGCATTTT,CASSVGGDSNQPQHF
TRBV19,16,-,many,TRBJ1-2,TGTGCCAGTAGTATCAGTTCTGGGCCTGGGGCATATGGCTACACCTTC,CASSISSGPGAYGYTF
TRBV10-3,17,-,many,TRBJ2-2,TGTGCCATCAGTGATCGCGGAGGATCAACGAACACCGGGGAGCTGTTTTTT,CAISDRGGSTNTGELFF
TRBV20-1,16,TRBD1,many,TRBJ2-3,TGCAGTGCTAGACTAGGGACAGGGTCGTACACAGATACGCAGTATTTT,CSARLGTGSYTDTQYF